This T cell receptor (beta chain) was observed in a study of blood T cell repertoires in COVID-19. This CDR3 contains 14 residues. The V gene end was trimmed by 5 bases and the J gene end by 4 bases; junction bases not matched to a gene: 7. Germline V gene data show CDR1 as MNHEY and CDR2 as SMNVEV (reference sequence). The protocol was immunoSEQ multiplex PCR, while the TCRdb copy is restricted to in-frame clones and leaves out a portion. In the table there are 210,000 or so clones, 84% of which are singletons. The sequence was obtained from an older woman with active or convalescent COVID-19. The chain is built from TRBV27 and TRBJ2-7; 8 nucleotides agree with TRBD1. What was sequenced was peripheral blood. CDR3 DNA: TGTGCCAGCAGTCCCCGGACAGGGTCATACGAGCAGTACTTC. This translates into CASSPRTGSYEQYF.